Following are 8 T cell receptor beta chains from one sample sequenced in a study of CD8+ T cells in alopecia areata. Regarding treatment: oral pan-JAK inhibitor, 5-10 mg twice daily. Sequencing relied on a cDNA template that was reverse transcribed from extracted RNA. TCRdb's table, derived via immunoSEQ multiplex PCR, lists solely in-frame clones and lacks some. Here the sample spans some 180,000 clones, about 55% being singletons. Sequenced here: CD8+ T cells sorted from blood, sampled at week 24, from a patient treated with tofacitinib. These receptors were obtained from a human donor with alopecia areata.

This clone was counted a few times. This chain joins TRBV13 and TRBJ2-7, with 7 bases aligning to TRBD2. The CDR3 contains 15 residues. Trimming removed 5 bases from V and 2 bases from J; junction bases left unmatched: 9. The V gene's germline CDR1 is PRHDT and CDR2 FYEKMQ (reference sequence). The CDR3 sequence is CASSPGVAGAYEQYF. As DNA, the CDR3 is TGTGCCAGCAGCCCCGGGGTAGCGGGCGCCTACGAGCAGTACTTC.

The genes are TRBV12-5 and TRBJ2-1, with a tentative D call TRBD2 (7 bases). Trimming cost V 2 bases and J 5 bases, with 13 bases left between them. CDR1 and CDR2 from the germline V gene are LGHNT and FRNRAP. The CDR3 spans 15 residues. This chain's CDR3 is CASGLPGGRDNEQFF. Here the CDR3 DNA reads TGTGCTAGTGGTTTGCCGGGGGGCCGCGACAATGAGCAGTTCTTC.

CDR3 in amino acids: CASGTGKGSNQPQHF. In DNA, the CDR3 is TGTGCTAGTGGCACAGGGAAGGGAAGCAATCAGCCCCAGCATTTT. The rearrangement uses TRBV12-5 and TRBJ1-5, with D tentatively TRBD1 (6 bases). The V end was cut by 6 bases, the J end by 1 base, with 13 bases between. The CDR3 runs to 15 residues. Germline values: CDR1 LGHNT, CDR2 FRNRAP.

The genes are TRBV6-5 and TRBJ2-1; 12 nucleotides line up with TRBD2. Losses at the gene ends were 6 bases for V and 9 bases for J; bases not matched to a gene: 9. Germline V lookup: CDR1 MNHEY, CDR2 SVGAGI. This CDR3 spans 15 amino acids. The CDR3 coding sequence is TGTGCCAGCAGCCCCAGGACTAGCGGGGATAGTGAGCAGTTCTTC. Amino acids: CASSPRTSGDSEQFF.

The chain joins TRBV15 to TRBJ2-1; 9 bases fit TRBD2. This CDR3 has 13 residues. V gave up 3 bases and J gave up 6 bases; unmatched junction bases: 0. CDR1 LNHNV and CDR2 YYDKDF come from the germline V gene (reference sequence). This CDR3 is CATSRRGGNEQFF. The CDR3 nucleotides are TGTGCCACCAGCAGGCGGGGGGGCAATGAGCAGTTCTTC.

Worth noting for this clone: The identical CDR3 is also encoded by other nucleotide sequences in the sample. The chain recombines TRBV25-1 with TRBJ1-5; no firm D call. The CDR3 has 12 amino acids. Looked up from germline, CDR1 is MGHDK and CDR2 is SYGVNS. Trimming took 6 bases from V and 4 from J, leaving 7 bases between them. The CDR3 DNA reads TGTGCCAGCAGCCTAGGGAATCAGCCCCAGCATTTT. Translating gives CASSLGNQPQHF.

This chain connects TRBV5-1 to TRBJ2-1; 7 bases line up with TRBD2. Germline CDR1 is SGHRS and CDR2 is YFSETQ. The CDR3 covers 13 residues. V lost 0 bases and J lost 6; bases outside the gene matches: 0. The CDR3 sequence: CASSLGEGNEQFF. CDR3 DNA: TGCGCCAGCAGCTTGGGGGAGGGCAATGAGCAGTTCTTC. The entire variable domain, with the rest obtained from reference TRBV5-1 and TRBJ2-1, is as follows: KAGVTQTPRYLIKTRGQQVTLSCSPISGHRSVSWYQQTPGQGLQFLFEYFSETQRNKGNFPGRFSGRQFSNSRSEMNVSTLELGDSALYLCASSLGEGNEQFFGPGTRLTVL.

The chain couples TRBV29-1 to TRBJ1-1; TRBD1 matches at 10 bases. Germline assignment: CDR1 SQVTM and CDR2 ANQGSEA. The CDR3 totals 17 residues. V was pared by 0 bases and J by 5 bases, with 12 bases of the junction left unmatched. CDR3: CSVEDRLQDRGGTEAFF. The CDR3 DNA reads TGCAGCGTTGAAGACCGACTCCAGGACAGGGGGGGGACTGAAGCTTTCTTT.